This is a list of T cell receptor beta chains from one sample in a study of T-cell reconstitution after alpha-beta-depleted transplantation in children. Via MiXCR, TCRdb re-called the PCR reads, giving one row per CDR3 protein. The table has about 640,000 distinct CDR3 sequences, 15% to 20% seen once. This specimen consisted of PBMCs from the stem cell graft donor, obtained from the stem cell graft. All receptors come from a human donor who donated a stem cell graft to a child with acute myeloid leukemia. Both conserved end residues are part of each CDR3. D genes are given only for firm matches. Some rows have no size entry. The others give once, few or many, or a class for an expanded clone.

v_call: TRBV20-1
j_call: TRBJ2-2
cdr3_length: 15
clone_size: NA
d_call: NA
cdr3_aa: CSARDLKGGTGELFF
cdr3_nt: TGCAGTGCTAGAGATTTAAAGGGTGGCACCGGGGAGCTGTTTTTT

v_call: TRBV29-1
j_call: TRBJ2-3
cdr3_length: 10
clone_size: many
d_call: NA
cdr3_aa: CSIVQGTQYF
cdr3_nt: TGCAGCATAGTTCAGGGTACGCAGTATTTT

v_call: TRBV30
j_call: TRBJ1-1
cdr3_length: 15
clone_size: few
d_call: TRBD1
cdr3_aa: CAWSPIRGRVTEAFF
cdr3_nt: TGTGCCTGGAGCCCCATCAGGGGGCGAGTCACTGAAGCTTTCTTT

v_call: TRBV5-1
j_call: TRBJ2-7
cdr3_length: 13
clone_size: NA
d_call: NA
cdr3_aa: CASSLVGWDEQYF
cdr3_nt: TGCGCCAGCAGCTTGGTTGGTTGGGACGAGCAGTACTTC

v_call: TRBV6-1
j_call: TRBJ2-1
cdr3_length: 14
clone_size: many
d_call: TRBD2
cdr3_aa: CASSASGGDHEQFF
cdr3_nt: TGTGCCAGCAGTGCTAGCGGGGGGGACCATGAGCAGTTCTTC

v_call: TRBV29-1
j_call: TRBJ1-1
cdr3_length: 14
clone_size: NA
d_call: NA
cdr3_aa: CSVEKNARDTEAFF
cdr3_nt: TGCAGCGTTGAAAAGAATGCCCGGGACACTGAAGCTTTCTTT

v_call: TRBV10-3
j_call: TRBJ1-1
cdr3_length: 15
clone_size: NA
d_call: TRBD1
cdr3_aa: CASGSPGQGYTEAFF
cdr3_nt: TGTGCCAGCGGGTCCCCGGGACAGGGGTACACTGAAGCTTTCTTT

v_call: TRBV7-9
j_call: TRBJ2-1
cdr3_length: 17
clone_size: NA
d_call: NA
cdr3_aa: CASSLVGSRLLFGEQFF
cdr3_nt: TGTGCCAGCAGCTTAGTCGGGTCCCGTTTGTTGTTCGGTGAGCAGTTCTTC

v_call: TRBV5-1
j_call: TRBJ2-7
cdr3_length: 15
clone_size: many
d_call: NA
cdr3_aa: CASSLMPPSSYEQYF
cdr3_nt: TGCGCCAGCAGCTTGATGCCCCCTAGCTCCTACGAGCAGTACTTC

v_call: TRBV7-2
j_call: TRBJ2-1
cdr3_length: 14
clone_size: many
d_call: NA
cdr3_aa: CASSLDPTYNEQFF
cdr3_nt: TGTGCCAGCAGCTTAGATCCGACGTACAATGAGCAGTTCTTC

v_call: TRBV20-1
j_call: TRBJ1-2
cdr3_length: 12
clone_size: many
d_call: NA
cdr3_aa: CSATTGSYGYTF
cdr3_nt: TGCAGTGCTACTACAGGGAGCTATGGCTACACCTTC

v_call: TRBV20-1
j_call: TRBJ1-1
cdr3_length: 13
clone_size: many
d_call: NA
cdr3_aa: CSAQGLPNTEAFF
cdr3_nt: TGCAGTGCGCAAGGGCTCCCGAACACTGAAGCTTTCTTT

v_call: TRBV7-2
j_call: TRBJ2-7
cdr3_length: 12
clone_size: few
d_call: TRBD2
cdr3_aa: CASSSAGVKQYF
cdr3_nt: TGTGCCAGCAGCTCAGCGGGGGTCAAGCAGTACTTC

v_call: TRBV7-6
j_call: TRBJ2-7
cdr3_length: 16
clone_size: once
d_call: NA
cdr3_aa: CASSLGAQVDPYKQYF
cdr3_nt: TGTGCCAGCAGCTTAGGTGCTCAGGTTGATCCCTACAAGCAGTACTTC

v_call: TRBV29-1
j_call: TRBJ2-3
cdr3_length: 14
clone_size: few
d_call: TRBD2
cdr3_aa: CSVVGEGPTDTQYF
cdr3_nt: TGCAGCGTTGTCGGGGAGGGTCCGACAGATACGCAGTATTTT

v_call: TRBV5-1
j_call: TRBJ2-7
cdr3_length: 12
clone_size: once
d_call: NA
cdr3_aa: CASSLVSDEQSF
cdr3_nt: TGCGCCAGCAGCTTGGTGTCGGACGAGCAGTCCTTC

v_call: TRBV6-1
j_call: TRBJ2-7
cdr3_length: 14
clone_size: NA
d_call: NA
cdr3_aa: CASSESGTHYEQYF
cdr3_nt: TGTGCCAGCAGTGAAAGTGGGACACACTACGAGCAGTACTTC

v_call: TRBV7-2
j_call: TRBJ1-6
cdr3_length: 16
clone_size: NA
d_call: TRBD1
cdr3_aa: CASSTGTGVQNSPLHF
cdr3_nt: TGTGCCAGCAGCACCGGGACAGGGGTACAGAATTCACCCCTCCACTTT

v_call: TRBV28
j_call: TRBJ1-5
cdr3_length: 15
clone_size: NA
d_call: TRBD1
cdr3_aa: CASSPDRRSNQPQHF
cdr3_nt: TGTGCCAGCAGTCCGGACAGGCGTAGCAATCAGCCCCAGCATTTT

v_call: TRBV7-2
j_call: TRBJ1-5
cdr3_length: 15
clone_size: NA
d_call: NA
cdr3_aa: CASSQTALHNQPQHF
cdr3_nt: TGTGCCAGCAGCCAAACGGCCCTACACAATCAGCCCCAGCATTTT

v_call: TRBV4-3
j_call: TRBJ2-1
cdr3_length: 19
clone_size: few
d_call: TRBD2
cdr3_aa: CASSQALGLAGASYNEQFF
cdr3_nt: TGCGCCAGCAGCCAAGCCCTCGGGCTAGCGGGGGCCTCCTACAATGAGCAGTTCTTC

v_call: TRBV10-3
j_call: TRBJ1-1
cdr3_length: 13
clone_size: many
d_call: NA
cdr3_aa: CAVRLDGGLEAFF
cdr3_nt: TGTGCCGTCAGACTGGACGGGGGCCTTGAAGCTTTCTTT